This T cell receptor (beta chain) was sequenced during a study of T-cell reconstitution after alpha-beta-depleted transplantation in children. Study-level findings and limits: Counts and diversity of T cells one year after transplant came mostly from newly produced T cells. Expanded clones from the graft, numbering several hundred, reportedly supplied alpha-beta T cells about two months after transplant. At day 60, the high TCRbeta diversity found in some patients originated from recipient T cells and thymic progenitors that had survived.

Unique molecular identifiers were incorporated into the prepared TCRbeta library. TCRdb processed the PCR reads anew with MiXCR; each CDR3 protein has one entry. This sample has about 220,000 distinct CDR3 sequences, with approximately 15% found just once. Trimming took 1 base from V and 10 from J, leaving 12 bases between them. The CDR3 is 13 residues long. This clonotype was seen a handful of times. Its antigen is undetermined. Sample: PBMCs, mostly from graft donor cells, taken 360 days after TCRalphabeta/CD19-depleted stem cell transplant. The receptor's source is a male patient aged 2-15 years who had a stem cell transplant for acute lymphoblastic leukemia, so the T cells may come from the graft donor. The chain joins TRBV12-3 or TRBV12-4 to TRBJ2-3; no definite D call. The DNA of the CDR3 is TGTGCCAGCAGTTTAGGGCGGCTGCCGGCGCAGTATTTT. Protein sequence: CASSLGRLPAQYF.